Listed here are 10 T cell receptor beta chains from one sample, sequenced in a study of blood T cell repertoires in COVID-19. Data came from immunoSEQ multiplex PCR; TCRdb stores just in-frame clones and leaves some out. This sample has 200,000 to 250,000 clones; around four fifths occur once, and the top ten carry around 5.5%. Sequencing was performed on peripheral blood. These receptor sequences come from an older woman who had recovered from COVID-19.

This chain connects TRBV27 to TRBJ1-6, with 7 bases identical to TRBD1. Per the germline V gene, CDR1 is MNHEY and CDR2 is SMNVEV (reference sequence). The trim removed 6 bases at V and 7 bases at J, leaving 9 bases unmatched. The CDR3 sequence is 15 residues long. The CDR3 nucleotides read TGTGCCAGCAGGTGGCAGGGGGTGGGGAATTCACCCCTCCACTTT. Translation gives CASRWQGVGNSPLHF.

The chain has TRBV7-9 and TRBJ2-7; no firm D call. The germline gives CDR1 SEHNR, CDR2 FQNEAQ (reference sequence). The V and J ends lost 2 bases and 2 bases respectively, with 13 bases between them. The CDR3 is 15 amino acids. CDR3 amino acids: CASSLNLRGPYEQYF. In DNA, the CDR3 is TGTGCCAGCAGCTTAAACCTCCGCGGCCCCTACGAGCAGTACTTC.

There are a few counts of this clone. Within the sample, other DNA sequences also encode this same CDR3. The genes are TRBV2 and TRBJ2-3; D may be TRBD1 (5 bases). The V gene lost 3 bases and the J gene lost 4 bases, with 8 bases spanning the gap. The CDR3 consists of 13 residues. Germline CDR1 and CDR2: SNHLY and FYNNEI. The CDR3 region has the DNA TGTGCCAGCAGTGATCAGGGTCCAGATACGCAGTATTTT. Translated, it gives CASSDQGPDTQYF.

V is TRBV29-1 and J is TRBJ1-2; 9 bases match TRBD1. J lost 4 bases, V lost 3 bases, and 12 bases had no gene match. The length of the CDR3 is 16 residues. Per the germline V gene, CDR1 is SQVTM and CDR2 is ANQGSEA. The CDR3 DNA reads TGCAGCGTTGACGGGGGTTCATGGACAGGGGCCTATGGCTACACCTTC. Encoded protein: CSVDGGSWTGAYGYTF.

The genes are TRBV6-5 and TRBJ2-6; 8 bases line up with TRBD1. The junction had 4 bases not matched to a gene; V was cut back by 7 bases and J by 2 bases. The germline V gene has CDR1 MNHEY and CDR2 SVGAGI. CDR3 size: 15 residues. The CDR3 spells CASTPQGAGANVLTF. CDR3 nucleotide sequence: TGTGCCAGCACCCCACAGGGGGCTGGGGCCAACGTCCTGACTTTC.

This clone was counted only a few times. V gene TRBV7-9 combines with J gene TRBJ2-7; D remains unclear. This CDR3 is built from 13 residues. Germline V lookup: CDR1 SEHNR, CDR2 FQNEAQ (reference sequence). V lost 2 bases to trimming and J lost 3 bases, with 8 bases between them. CDR3 region: CASSLSGGYEQYF. Written as DNA, the CDR3 is TGTGCCAGCAGCTTATCCGGCGGCTACGAGCAGTACTTC.

The J gene is TRBJ2-3, the V gene TRBV7-9; D possibly corresponds to TRBD1 (6 bases). V was shortened by 5 bases and J by 1 base, with 10 bases between the two germline ends. This CDR3 has 14 residues. Looked up from germline, CDR1 is SEHNR and CDR2 is FQNEAQ (reference sequence). CDR3 bases: TGTGCCAGCAGCCGGGACACCGGCACAGATACGCAGTATTTT. Its protein is CASSRDTGTDTQYF.

A few counts support this clone. The genes are TRBV11-2 and TRBJ2-7; 7 bases line up with TRBD2. Germline CDR1 and CDR2: SGHAT and FQNNGV. This CDR3 has 14 amino acids. Losses at the gene ends were 5 bases for V and 3 bases for J; bases not matched to a gene: 7. The DNA of the CDR3 is TGTGCCAGCAGCCCCGGGACTATCGACTACGAGCAGTACTTC. Its protein is CASSPGTIDYEQYF. The full variable domain, completed using reference TRBV11-2 and TRBJ2-7, is EAGVAQSPRYKIIEKRQSVAFWCNPISGHATLYWYQQILGQGPKLLIQFQNNGVVDDSQLPKDRFSAERLKGVDSTLKIQPAKLEDSAVYLCASSPGTIDYEQYFGPGTRLTVT.

The chain employs TRBV7-9 and TRBJ2-5, with 11 nucleotides matching TRBD1. Germline CDR1 is SEHNR and CDR2 is FQNEAQ (reference sequence). J was trimmed by 5 bases and V by 5 bases; bases with no gene match: 7. The CDR3 is made up of 15 amino acids. Written as DNA, the CDR3 is TGTGCCAGCAGCCCAGGACAGGGGGCGGGGGAGACCCAGTACTTC. It encodes CASSPGQGAGETQYF. The full variable domain, with the rest looked up from reference TRBV7-9 and TRBJ2-5, is DTGVSQNPRHKITKRGQNVTFRCDPISEHNRLYWYRQTLGQGPEFLTYFQNEAQLEKSRLLSDRFSAERPKGSFSTLEIQRTEQGDSAMYLCASSPGQGAGETQYFGPGTRLLVL.

This clone was detected once. The chain uses TRBV19 and TRBJ1-6, with D possibly matching TRBD1 (6 bases). Germline CDR1 reads LNHDA; CDR2 reads SQIVND (reference sequence). The CDR3 has 17 amino acids. The V and J ends lost 2 bases and 8 bases respectively, with 19 bases between them. In DNA, the CDR3 is TGTGCCAGTAGTATAAACCCTCTTACAGGGAAGGATTCACCCCTCCACTTT. It specifies CASSINPLTGKDSPLHF.